The 22 T cell receptor beta chains given below trace back to one sample, sequenced in a study of sequential checkpoint blockade in melanoma. Repertoires were generated with immunoSEQ multiplex PCR, while TCRdb's copy carries only in-frame clones and drops some. The sample lists about 22,000 clones, approximately 79% occurring once. Treatment in this sample: randomized to nivolumab then ipilimumab (arm A) or the reverse (arm B). Source: CD8+ T cells sorted from blood (inferred from file names), taken from a patient given nivolumab and ipilimumab in sequence. Every receptor here comes from a human donor with melanoma.

V usage is TRBV4-1 and J usage is TRBJ2-2; 11 positions match TRBD2. Germline V CDR1 and CDR2: MGHRA, YSYEKL. V was pared by 4 bases and J by 4 bases, with 5 bases of the junction left unmatched. CDR3 size: 16 residues. The chain's CDR3 is CASSLSGRGGTGELFF. Written as DNA, the CDR3 is TGCGCCAGCAGCCTTAGCGGGAGGGGTGGCACCGGGGAGCTGTTTTTT.

The chain links TRBV5-6 to TRBJ2-7; 8 bases map to TRBD1. This CDR3 is 15 amino acids long. Germline CDR1 and CDR2: SGHDT and YYEEEE. V was pared by 4 bases and J by 2 bases, with 8 bases of the junction left unmatched. The CDR3 sequence is CASSQGPGGPYEQYF. The CDR3 region has the DNA TGTGCCAGCAGCCAGGGTCCAGGGGGCCCCTACGAGCAGTACTTC.

The chain has TRBV11-2 and TRBJ2-7; TRBD1 is a possible D gene (5 bases). V dropped 4 bases and J dropped 1 base, with 17 bases sitting between them. Germline CDR1 and CDR2: SGHAT and FQNNGV. CDR3 length: 16 amino acids. CDR3 region: CASSSPSWTRSYEQYF. The CDR3 DNA sequence: TGTGCCAGCAGCTCACCCTCCTGGACAAGATCCTACGAGCAGTACTTC.

This clone was recorded only once. The rearrangement links TRBV5-4 to TRBJ2-2, with D perhaps TRBD2 (5 bases). The CDR3 consists of 14 residues. Trimming took off 2 bases at V and 5 bases at J, with 10 bases between the two ends. CDR1 and CDR2 (germline): SGHNT, YYREEE (reference sequence). CDR3 in amino acids: CASSFRGGTGELFF. CDR3 bases: TGTGCCAGCAGCTTCCGGGGTGGAACCGGGGAGCTGTTTTTT.

This sequence joins TRBV6-5 and TRBJ2-3, with a tentative D call TRBD2 (5 bases). Trimming shortened V by 0 bases and J by 4 bases, and 11 bases separated the two germline ends. Germline V CDR1 and CDR2: MNHEY, SVGAGI. The length of the CDR3 is 15 residues. CDR3 protein: CASSYSEGPPDTQYF. The CDR3 region has the DNA TGTGCCAGCAGTTACTCCGAGGGCCCCCCAGATACGCAGTATTTT.

This clone has only one observation. The chain recombines TRBV5-6 with TRBJ2-5, with 7 nucleotides matching TRBD1. Germline V gives CDR1 SGHDT, CDR2 YYEEEE. The V and J ends lost 4 bases and 1 base, in that order; junction bases with no gene match: 7. The CDR3 has 15 residues. In nucleotides, the CDR3 is TGTGCCAGCAGCCCCTCGGGGACAGTCCAAGAGACCCAGTACTTC. Encoded protein: CASSPSGTVQETQYF.

This clone was detected a few times. The chain carries TRBV6-1 and TRBJ1-5, with D hard to call. CDR3 length: 14 amino acids. V lost 5 bases, J lost 11 bases, and 19 bases lay in between. From germline, CDR1 is MNHNS and CDR2 SASEGT. The DNA for the CDR3 is TGTGCCAGCAGTTCATCCTGGCGGGTCGTGACCCAGCATTTT. This gives the protein CASSSSWRVVTQHF.

This clone was detected only a few times. The chain carries TRBV9 and TRBJ2-7, with a tentative D call TRBD1 (6 bases). The CDR3 is 14 amino acids. Per the germline V gene, CDR1 is SGDLS and CDR2 is YYNGEE. Trimming stripped 3 bases from V and 6 bases from J, with 16 bases between. CDR3 amino acids: CASSEGDGDFEQYF. The CDR3 nucleotides are TGTGCCAGCAGCGAGGGGGACGGGGATTTCGAGCAGTACTTC.

This chain connects TRBV6-6 to TRBJ1-1; TRBD1 is a possible D gene (6 bases). Germline CDR1 MNHNY, CDR2 SVGAGI (reference sequence). Trimming stripped 10 bases from V and 1 base from J, with 13 bases between. CDR3 length equals 13 residues. CDR3 DNA sequence: TGTGCCACCTCGACAGGAGAGAACACTGAAGCTTTCTTT. Its protein product is CATSTGENTEAFF.

This clone appeared a few times. This chain uses TRBV6-1 with TRBJ1-4; perhaps TRBD1 as D (5 bases). V was shortened by 0 bases and J by 8 bases, with 13 bases between the two germline ends. The germline CDR1 and CDR2 sequences are MNHNS and SASEGT. This CDR3 contains 15 residues. In nucleotides, the CDR3 is TGTGCCAGCAGTGAAGCATCATGGGAGGGGGAAAAACTGTTTTTT. This sequence encodes CASSEASWEGEKLFF.

The chain employs TRBV7-9 and TRBJ2-3, with 9 bases that match TRBD1. The CDR3 extends over 14 amino acids. J was trimmed by 2 bases and V by 6 bases; bases with no gene match: 3. Germline loops: CDR1 SEHNR, CDR2 FQNEAQ (reference sequence). CDR3 DNA: TGTGCCAGCAGTTGGGACAGGGCCACAGATACGCAGTATTTT. Residues: CASSWDRATDTQYF. Together with reference TRBV7-9 and TRBJ2-3, the CDR3 gives the full variable domain: DTGVSQNPRHKITKRGQNVTFRCDPISEHNRLYWYRQTLGQGPEFLTYFQNEAQLEKSRLLSDRFSAERPKGSFSTLEIQRTEQGDSAMYLCASSWDRATDTQYFGPGTRLTVL.

V and J are TRBV4-3 and TRBJ2-5, with 7 bases identical to TRBD1. In germline, CDR1 is LGHNA, CDR2 YSLEER. The V and J ends lost 0 bases and 1 base, in that order; junction bases with no gene match: 5. The CDR3 is made up of 16 amino acids. The CDR3 nucleotides read TGCGCCAGCAGCCAAGAAGGGGACAGAGTCCAAGAGACCCAGTACTTC. It is translated as CASSQEGDRVQETQYF.

The chain carries TRBV11-2 and TRBJ2-7, with 10 nucleotides matching TRBD2. This CDR3 region has 14 residues. From germline, CDR1 is SGHAT and CDR2 FQNNGV. V lost 5 bases, J lost 4 bases, and 5 bases stayed unmatched. CDR3 sequence reads: CASSQGLALYEQYF. CDR3 DNA sequence: TGTGCCAGCAGCCAGGGACTAGCGCTTTACGAGCAGTACTTC.

This chain links TRBV6-5 with TRBJ2-7; TRBD2 matches 11 bases. The CDR3 sequence is 15 residues long. Germline lookup yields CDR1 MNHEY and CDR2 SVGAGI. The V gene end was trimmed by 2 bases and the J gene end by 0 bases; junction bases not matched to a gene: 0. The CDR3 sequence is CASSYTSGSSYEQYF. CDR3 bases: TGTGCCAGCAGTTACACTAGCGGGAGCTCCTACGAGCAGTACTTC.

This rearrangement joins TRBV9 to TRBJ2-3; 12 nucleotides line up with TRBD2. This CDR3 region has 17 residues. Germline lookup yields CDR1 SGDLS and CDR2 YYNGEE. V was clipped by 6 bases and J by 3 bases; unmatched bases: 11. This CDR3 reads CASISLPSGGATDTQYF. The CDR3 nucleotides read TGTGCCAGCATCTCTCTTCCTAGCGGGGGGGCGACAGATACGCAGTATTTT.

V gene TRBV27 combines with J gene TRBJ1-1; D perhaps matches TRBD1 (5 bases). Trimming removed 4 bases at V and 6 bases at J, with 21 bases between. Germline CDR1 is MNHEY and CDR2 is SMNVEV (reference sequence). The CDR3 is 16 residues long. CDR3 amino acids: CASSSPGRGRGAEAFF. CDR3 nucleotides: TGTGCCAGCAGTTCCCCGGGACGGGGACGGGGGGCTGAAGCTTTCTTT.

Here the CDR3 reads CASREDRGRETQYF. Here the CDR3 DNA reads TGTGCCAGCAGAGAGGACAGGGGCAGGGAGACCCAGTACTTC. The chain carries TRBV7-9 and TRBJ2-5; 9 bases align to TRBD1. Unmatched junction bases numbered 7, after V lost 6 bases and J lost 5 bases. The germline V gene encodes CDR1 SEHNR and CDR2 FQNEAQ (reference sequence). The CDR3 length is 14 residues.

This CDR3 reads CASSPGTEAFF. DNA for the CDR3: TGTGCCAGCAGTCCGGGGACTGAAGCTTTCTTT. The chain has TRBV27 and TRBJ1-1; no definite D call. Trimming left V 5 bases short and J 5 bases short, with 6 bases between. The CDR3 extends over 11 amino acids. Germline CDR1 is MNHEY and CDR2 is SMNVEV (reference sequence).

V and J are TRBV5-1 and TRBJ2-4, with TRBD2 identical over 7 bases. After removal of 4 bases from V and 0 bases from J, the junction contained 7 bases not matched to a gene. This CDR3 region has 16 residues. Germline CDR1 is SGHRS and CDR2 is YFSETQ. The CDR3 bases are TGCGCCAGCAGCCTTCGGGGGGTCCTAGCCAAAAACATTCAGTACTTC. Translation gives CASSLRGVLAKNIQYF.

CDR3 coding DNA: TGTGCCAGCACCTCTCTCACGGGCGGGTCCAATGAGCAGTTCTTC. It codes for CASTSLTGGSNEQFF. The chain uses TRBV28 and TRBJ2-1, with a tentative D call TRBD2 (5 bases). V lost 7 bases and J lost 6, with 19 bases in between. Germline-derived CDR1 and CDR2 are MDHEN and SYDVKM. The CDR3 spans 15 residues.

The chain joins TRBV4-1 to TRBJ2-7, with TRBD2 identical over 8 bases. Trimming at V came to 1 base and at J to 3 bases, leaving 8 bases not matched to a gene. This CDR3 contains 16 residues. CDR1 is MGHRA and CDR2 is YSYEKL in the germline V gene. DNA for the CDR3: TGCGCCAGCAGCCAAGGAGGGACTAGGGCCCTCTACGAGCAGTACTTC. This gives the protein CASSQGGTRALYEQYF.

This chain links TRBV4-3 with TRBJ2-7, with 9 bases fitting TRBD2. The CDR3 is made up of 16 amino acids. CDR1 is LGHNA and CDR2 is YSLEER in the germline V gene. V was pared by 0 bases and J by 5 bases, with 8 bases of the junction left unmatched. DNA for the CDR3: TGCGCCAGCAGCCAAGATTCACTAGCGGGTGGTAACGAGCAGTACTTC. It encodes CASSQDSLAGGNEQYF.